This TCR beta chain comes out of a study of blood T cell repertoires in COVID-19. Study-wide background: The samples span acute and convalescent COVID-19 from the United States, Italy and Spain. PBMCs, B-cell-depleted T cells, or T cells were the source of the cDNA or gDNA that made up the material.

The authors' processing: It was from reference gene primer amplification that nucleated cell counts were estimated. Assay used: immunoSEQ multiplex PCR; TCRdb lists only in-frame clones, some missing. V, J and clone size are taken as reported in that table, and D and trimming were inferred from the DNA itself. Of about 250,000 clones listed, around 86% are singletons. Germline lookup yields CDR1 MGHRA and CDR2 YSYEKL. The CDR3 is 17 amino acids. With V trimmed by 4 bases and J by 2 bases, 11 bases remained unmatched. While infection was still active, Seattle patients were enrolled and then followed longitudinally.

The source material was peripheral blood. The source of this sequence is a woman of 80 years or more with COVID-19, enrolled during active disease. The chain joins TRBV4-1 to TRBJ1-2; 9 bases are a match to TRBD1. The CDR3 reads CASSPAPGTGQNYGYTF. The CDR3 coding sequence is TGCGCCAGCAGCCCGGCCCCCGGGACAGGGCAGAACTATGGCTACACCTTC.